These 22 T cell receptor beta chains share one sample of origin, sequenced in a study of blood T cell repertoires in COVID-19. Profiled with immunoSEQ multiplex PCR; TCRdb holds only in-frame clones, not every one. The repertoire has 100,000 or so clones, roughly two thirds of them found once; the top ten carry roughly 6%. Sequences were obtained from peripheral blood. The receptors derive from a man older than 75 with acute or convalescent COVID-19.

The chain links TRBV29-1 to TRBJ2-7; TRBD1 aligns across 9 bases. This CDR3 contains 13 residues. The J segment lost 5 bases and the V segment lost 6 bases, leaving 8 bases of the junction unmatched. Germline values: CDR1 SQVTM, CDR2 ANQGSEA. The CDR3 region has the DNA TGCAGCGTGGAGGGGACAGGGTCCGACGAGCAGTACTTC. Encoded protein: CSVEGTGSDEQYF.

This clone was detected a few times. This chain joins TRBV5-1 and TRBJ2-7, with TRBD2 as a possible D gene (5 bases). CDR1 and CDR2 (germline): SGHRS, YFSETQ. The CDR3 extends over 14 amino acids. Trimming took off 0 bases at V and 4 bases at J, with 11 bases between the two ends. The CDR3 reads CASSLDGGPYEQYF. The CDR3 DNA is TGCGCCAGCAGCTTGGATGGAGGCCCGTACGAGCAGTACTTC.

Written as DNA, the CDR3 is TGTGCCAGCAGCCGAACTAACACCGGGGAGCTGTTTTTT. The encoded protein is CASSRTNTGELFF. The chain carries TRBV5-4 and TRBJ2-2; D not resolved. Per the germline V gene, CDR1 is SGHNT and CDR2 is YYREEE (reference sequence). This CDR3 comprises 13 residues. V was clipped by 4 bases and J by 2 bases, with 6 bases between them.

This clone was found many times. V and J are TRBV15 and TRBJ1-4, with D possibly being TRBD1 (6 bases). Germline CDR1 reads LNHNV; CDR2 reads YYDKDF (reference sequence). The CDR3 is 13 amino acids. The V end lost 8 bases, the J end lost 5 bases, and 12 bases lay between the germline ends. In DNA, the CDR3 is TGTGCCACCCGAAGGACAGACAATGAAAAACTGTTTTTT. Translating gives CATRRTDNEKLFF.

The chain carries TRBV2 and TRBJ2-7; D ambiguous. The V gene lost 2 bases and the J gene lost 0 bases, with 8 bases spanning the gap. This CDR3 is 14 amino acids long. Per germline, CDR1 SNHLY and CDR2 FYNNEI. CDR3 DNA sequence: TGTGCCAGCAGTGAACGGGTGGTCTCCTACGAGCAGTACTTC. Its protein product is CASSERVVSYEQYF. The full variable domain, completed using reference TRBV2 and TRBJ2-7, is EPEVTQTPSHQVTQMGQEVILRCVPISNHLYFYWYRQILGQKVEFLVSFYNNEISEKSEIFDDQFSVERPDGSNFTLKIRSTKLEDSAMYFCASSERVVSYEQYFGPGTRLTVT.

CDR3 coding DNA: TGTGCCAGCAGCCCAGCGGGAGTTATGGAGCAGTACTTC. Protein sequence: CASSPAGVMEQYF. The gene calls are TRBV6-2 or TRBV6-3 and TRBJ2-7; TRBD2 aligns across 8 bases. Losses at the gene ends were 6 bases for V and 7 bases for J; bases not matched to a gene: 8. This CDR3 is built from 13 residues. Germline CDR1 reads MNHEY; CDR2 reads SVGEGT.

This chain joins TRBV2 and TRBJ1-2; D remains unclear. The length of the CDR3 is 13 residues. Germline V CDR1 and CDR2: SNHLY, FYNNEI. Trimming took 5 bases from V and 0 from J, leaving 7 bases between them. The CDR3 loop is CASSSTANYGYTF. The DNA of the CDR3 is TGTGCCAGCAGTTCTACAGCTAACTATGGCTACACCTTC.

The rearrangement uses TRBV12-3 or TRBV12-4 and TRBJ2-3; D might be TRBD1 (5 bases). The CDR3 is 12 residues long. V was cut by 6 bases and J by 6 bases, with 10 bases left in between. CDR3 sequence (DNA): TGTGCCAGCAGCAGTAAGGGGGATACGCAGTATTTT. Its protein product is CASSSKGDTQYF.

Details on this clone: A read error may account for a junction end that differs from germline. This chain joins TRBV19 and TRBJ2-1, with 7 nucleotides matching TRBD1. The CDR3 is made up of 11 amino acids. Germline CDR1 and CDR2: LNHDA and SQIVND (reference sequence). Written as DNA, the CDR3 is TGTGCCAGTAGCGACAGGGAAGAGCGGTTCTTC. Its translation is CASSDREERFF.

This clone was counted between two and nine times. The rearrangement uses TRBV19 and TRBJ2-1; 7 nucleotides align to TRBD2. The CDR3 runs to 14 residues. Looked up from germline, CDR1 is LNHDA and CDR2 is SQIVND (reference sequence). Trimming cost V 5 bases and J 3 bases; bases outside gene matches: 4. CDR3 amino acids: CASSDGGDYNEQFF. DNA of the CDR3: TGTGCCAGTAGTGATGGGGGGGACTACAATGAGCAGTTCTTC.

The rearrangement links TRBV15 to TRBJ1-5, with 8 bases matching TRBD1. Trimming cost V 0 bases and J 7 bases; bases outside gene matches: 5. Germline V gene lookup returns CDR1 LNHNV and CDR2 YYDKDF (reference sequence). The CDR3 is 15 residues long. The CDR3 DNA is TGTGCCACCAGCAGAGAAGGGGACAGGTTCCAGCCCCAGCATTTT. Amino acid sequence: CATSREGDRFQPQHF. Full variable domain (remainder filled in from reference TRBV15 and TRBJ1-5): DAMVIQNPRYQVTQFGKPVTLSCSQTLNHNVMYWYQQKSSQAPKLLFHYYDKDFNNEADTPDNFQSRRPNTSFCFLDIRSPGLGDTAMYLCATSREGDRFQPQHFGDGTRLSIL.

This chain joins TRBV11-3 and TRBJ2-1; D is uncertain. The CDR3 is 11 amino acids. In germline, CDR1 is SGHNT, CDR2 YENEEA. The V end was cut by 1 base, the J end by 10 bases, with 5 bases between. CDR3 in amino acids: CASSLGQEQFF. CDR3 sequence (DNA): TGTGCCAGCAGCTTAGGGCAAGAGCAGTTCTTC.

The gene calls are TRBV7-9 and TRBJ1-1; a possible D gene is TRBD1 (5 bases). Germline V gives CDR1 SEHNR, CDR2 FQNEAQ (reference sequence). The CDR3 has 14 amino acids. The V end was cut by 1 base, the J end by 1 base, with 7 bases between. The CDR3, as DNA: TGTGCCAGCAGCTTAGATCAGGGGAACACTGAAGCTTTCTTT. Amino acids: CASSLDQGNTEAFF.

The chain employs TRBV19 and TRBJ2-1, with TRBD2 matching over 15 bases. CDR3 length: 15 residues. Germline V gene data show CDR1 as LNHDA and CDR2 as SQIVND (reference sequence). V trimming: 5 bases; J trimming: 10 bases; junction bases outside the gene matches: 6. CDR3 amino acids: CASSGRTSGRAEQFF. For the CDR3, the DNA is TGTGCCAGTAGTGGCCGGACTAGCGGGAGGGCGGAGCAGTTCTTC.

The chain carries TRBV19 and TRBJ1-2; D might be TRBD1 (6 bases). In germline, CDR1 is LNHDA, CDR2 SQIVND (reference sequence). The length of the CDR3 is 15 residues. Trimming stripped 6 bases from V and 7 bases from J, with 21 bases between. CDR3 protein: CASSTFQGMMGGYTF. The CDR3 DNA sequence: TGTGCCAGTAGCACCTTCCAGGGGATGATGGGTGGCTACACCTTC.

This clone was counted a single time. The chain links TRBV9 to TRBJ1-1; 7 bases map to TRBD1. J lost 1 base, V lost 4 bases, and 4 bases had no gene match. Germline V gene lookup returns CDR1 SGDLS and CDR2 YYNGEE. This CDR3 contains 14 residues. As DNA, the CDR3 is TGTGCCAGCAGCCAGGGGGATCAGAACACTGAAGCTTTCTTT. This gives the protein CASSQGDQNTEAFF.

This clone came up once. The V and J genes are TRBV5-8 and TRBJ2-1; D perhaps matches TRBD2 (6 bases). Germline CDR1 reads SGHTS; CDR2 reads YDEGEE. Trimming left V 0 bases short and J 1 base short, with 11 bases between. The CDR3 has 16 amino acids. The CDR3 nucleotides read TGTGCCAGCAGCTTGGAGGGAGGCTGGTCCTACAATGAGCAGTTCTTC. Protein sequence: CASSLEGGWSYNEQFF.

This chain joins TRBV24-1 and TRBJ2-1; D remains ambiguous. There are 11 residues in the CDR3. Germline values: CDR1 KGHDR, CDR2 SFDVKD. The V end lost 7 bases, the J end lost 10 bases, and 10 bases lay between the germline ends. CDR3 protein: CATSQREEQFF. CDR3 sequence (DNA): TGTGCCACCAGCCAGCGAGAGGAGCAGTTCTTC.

The V and J genes are TRBV5-4 and TRBJ2-1; tentatively, D is TRBD1 (6 bases). V lost 3 bases and J 6 bases, leaving 13 bases between the germline ends. Germline CDR1 SGHNT, CDR2 YYREEE (reference sequence). The CDR3 has 14 residues. CDR3 bases: TGTGCCAGCAGCTCGGGACAAACCTCCAATGAGCAGTTCTTC. Protein: CASSSGQTSNEQFF.

The chain uses TRBV5-4 and TRBJ2-3; 7 bases fit TRBD2. Germline V CDR1 and CDR2: SGHNT, YYREEE (reference sequence). V shed 3 bases and J 0 bases; nucleotides not matched to a gene: 4. The CDR3 has 15 amino acids. The CDR3 region is CASSSSGTSTDTQYF. CDR3 sequence (DNA): TGTGCCAGCAGCTCCAGCGGGACTAGCACAGATACGCAGTATTTT.

The V gene is TRBV5-6, the J gene TRBJ2-1, with D hard to call. The V end was cut by 3 bases, the J end by 4 bases, with 8 bases between. The length of the CDR3 is 13 residues. CDR1 is SGHDT, CDR2 YYEEEE, per germline. For the CDR3, the DNA is TGTGCCAGCAGCTCCGTAGATTACAATGAGCAGTTCTTC. Translating it yields CASSSVDYNEQFF.

This clone turned up a few times. The gene calls are TRBV3-1 (or the pseudogene TRBV3-2) and TRBJ1-5; D is perhaps TRBD1 (6 bases). The ends were cut back, 1 base at V and 9 bases at J, with 13 bases in the middle. The V gene's germline CDR1 is LGHDT and CDR2 YNNKEL (reference sequence). This CDR3 has 14 amino acids. In nucleotides, the CDR3 is TGTGCCAGCAGCCAAGTTGGACAGCCTGGGCCCCAGCATTTT. Translating it yields CASSQVGQPGPQHF.